What follows are 8 T cell receptor beta chains derived from one specimen sequenced in a study of cytomegalovirus exposure and HLA in healthy donors. It was with 60 Vbeta and 13 Jbeta primers that the PCR ran. The protocol was immunoSEQ multiplex PCR, while the TCRdb copy is restricted to in-frame clones and leaves out a portion. This sample carries some 180,000 clones, approximately 80% of them seen once, and the ten largest clones take around 3.7%. Material for sequencing was PBMCs. The origin of the receptors is a man in his forties in good health and CMV-seropositive.

The chain combines TRBV4-1 with TRBJ2-5; 7 bases are shared with TRBD2. CDR1 is MGHRA, CDR2 YSYEKL, per germline. The CDR3 consists of 16 residues. V shed 4 bases, J shed 3 bases, and the junction held 11 bases outside the gene matches. The CDR3 nucleotides read TGCGCCAGCAGCCCGAGGGCCTCTAGCGGAGAAGAGACCCAGTACTTC. This translates into CASSPRASSGEETQYF.

This chain uses TRBV15 with TRBJ2-2; D gene uncertain. The germline gives CDR1 LNHNV, CDR2 YYDKDF (reference sequence). The CDR3 has 13 amino acids. V gave up 0 bases and J gave up 6 bases, with 5 bases separating them. The CDR3 spells CATSRETAGELFF. For the CDR3, the DNA is TGTGCCACCAGCAGAGAAACGGCCGGGGAGCTGTTTTTT. The entire variable domain, with the rest obtained from reference TRBV15 and TRBJ2-2, is as follows: DAMVIQNPRYQVTQFGKPVTLSCSQTLNHNVMYWYQQKSSQAPKLLFHYYDKDFNNEADTPDNFQSRRPNTSFCFLDIRSPGLGDTAMYLCATSRETAGELFFGEGSRLTVL.

The rearrangement uses TRBV6-1 and TRBJ2-3; 13 bases are shared with TRBD2. Germline V gene lookup returns CDR1 MNHNS and CDR2 SASEGT. CDR3 size: 15 residues. Trimming removed 7 bases from V and 4 bases from J; junction bases left unmatched: 5. The CDR3 reads CASKLAGGPADTQYF. Written as DNA, the CDR3 is TGTGCCAGCAAACTAGCGGGGGGGCCGGCAGATACGCAGTATTTT.

The rearrangement uses TRBV6-5 and TRBJ1-5; 7 bases match TRBD1. The CDR3 loop spans 14 amino acids. The V segment lost 4 bases and the J segment 3 bases; nucleotides outside the gene matches: 3. In germline, CDR1 is MNHEY, CDR2 SVGAGI. The CDR3 reads CASSSGQTNQPQHF. Here the CDR3 DNA reads TGTGCCAGCAGTTCGGGACAGACCAATCAGCCCCAGCATTTT.

The chain joins TRBV7-2 to TRBJ1-1; D may be TRBD1 (6 bases). Germline assignment: CDR1 SGHTA and CDR2 FQGNSA. Between the trimmed V and J ends, which lost 8 bases and 11 bases, there was a span of 21 bases. This CDR3 has 13 amino acids. The CDR3 is CASRQWGRGWAFF. CDR3 nucleotide sequence: TGTGCCAGCCGCCAGTGGGGGCGAGGATGGGCTTTCTTT.

This chain's CDR3 is CASTSGSATNEKLFF. CDR3 nucleotides: TGTGCCAGTACCTCGGGGTCTGCAACTAATGAAAAACTGTTTTTT. The genes are TRBV19 and TRBJ1-4, with D unclear. The ends were cut back, 7 bases at V and 0 bases at J, with 12 bases in the middle. The germline CDR1 and CDR2 sequences are LNHDA and SQIVND (reference sequence). This CDR3 contains 15 residues.

V is TRBV28 and J is TRBJ2-3, with TRBD2 matching 10 bases. V dropped 6 bases and J dropped 2; count of bases not matched to a gene: 8. The CDR3 contains 16 residues. Germline V gene lookup returns CDR1 MDHEN and CDR2 SYDVKM. The CDR3 region has the DNA TGTGCCAGCAGCCTAGCGGGAGCCAGCGACACAGATACGCAGTATTTT. It yields the protein CASSLAGASDTDTQYF.

The V gene is TRBV29-1, the J gene TRBJ2-7, with TRBD2 matching 15 bases. With V trimmed by 7 bases and J by 6 bases, 16 bases remained unmatched. The germline V gene encodes CDR1 SQVTM and CDR2 ANQGSEA. CDR3 length: 17 amino acids. The CDR3: CSATSGTSGRRFFEQYF. The CDR3 bases are TGCAGCGCCACCTCCGGGACTAGCGGGAGGCGCTTCTTCGAGCAGTACTTC.